Listed here are 17 T cell receptor beta chains from one sample, sequenced in a study of high-grade serous ovarian cancer treatment subgroups. Tumor samples were taken before definitive surgery or chemotherapy. Clones were read by immunoSEQ multiplex PCR, and TCRdb kept only the in-frame ones, dropping some. The sample shows almost 4,500 clones, 69% of them seen only once. The sample consisted of tumor tissue. These receptors all come from a human donor with high-grade serous ovarian cancer.

The J gene is TRBJ1-1, the V gene TRBV6-1, with D uncertain. The CDR3 length is 13 residues. Trimming pared 6 bases from V and 6 bases from J, leaving 14 bases between. Germline assignment: CDR1 MNHNS and CDR2 SASEGT. CDR3 protein: CASRSLNGPEAFF. The CDR3 DNA reads as TGTGCCAGCAGATCATTGAACGGCCCTGAAGCTTTCTTT.

The rearrangement joins TRBV11-3 to TRBJ2-2; weak D call: TRBD2 (7 bases). The ends were cut back, 4 bases at V and 5 bases at J, with 14 bases in the middle. Per germline, CDR1 SGHNT and CDR2 YENEEA. This CDR3 is built from 15 residues. CDR3 residues: CASSSIRGATGELFF. In DNA form, the CDR3 reads TGTGCCAGCAGCTCCATACGGGGGGCTACCGGGGAGCTGTTTTTT. Full variable domain (remainder filled in from reference TRBV11-3 and TRBJ2-2): EAGVVQSPRYKIIEKKQPVAFWCNPISGHNTLYWYLQNLGQGPELLIRYENEEAVDDSQLPKDRFSAERLKGVDSTLKIQPAELGDSAVYLCASSSIRGATGELFFGEGSRLTVL.

This chain uses TRBV6-4 with TRBJ1-1; D unclear. CDR3 length: 15 amino acids. CDR1 is MRHNA and CDR2 is SNTAGT in the germline V gene. The V and J ends lost 6 bases and 5 bases respectively, with 19 bases between them. CDR3 residues: CASRSPRALGTEAFF. The CDR3 DNA reads as TGTGCCAGCAGATCGCCGCGGGCCCTGGGGACTGAAGCTTTCTTT.

The CDR3 region is CASSLSTDTQYF. The DNA for the CDR3 is TGCGCCAGCAGCTTGAGCACAGATACGCAGTATTTT. V usage is TRBV5-1 and J usage is TRBJ2-3; D is ambiguous. This CDR3 has 12 amino acids. Looked up from germline, CDR1 is SGHRS and CDR2 is YFSETQ. Trimming stripped 1 base from V and 0 bases from J, with 0 bases between.

V is TRBV28 and J is TRBJ1-5; D possibly corresponds to TRBD1 (6 bases). The germline gives CDR1 MDHEN, CDR2 SYDVKM. The CDR3 is 12 residues long. With 6 bases removed from V and 8 bases from J, the gap between germline ends came to 11 bases. The CDR3 nucleotides are TGTGCCAGCAGATCGACAGGCGAGCCCCAGCATTTT. Protein product: CASRSTGEPQHF.

J is TRBJ2-3 and V is TRBV7-2; a weak D match, TRBD2 (6 bases). This CDR3 region has 12 residues. Trimming stripped 5 bases from V and 8 bases from J, with 11 bases between. Per germline, CDR1 SGHTA and CDR2 FQGNSA. CDR3 coding DNA: TGTGCCAGCAGCGCCGTGGGGGGTACGCAGTATTTT. This gives the protein CASSAVGGTQYF. The full variable domain, completed using reference TRBV7-2 and TRBJ2-3, is GAGVSQSPSNKVTEKGKDVELRCDPISGHTALYWYRQSLGQGLEFLIYFQGNSAPDKSGLPSDRFSAERTGGSVSTLTIQRTQQEDSAVYLCASSAVGGTQYFGPGTRLTVL.

V is TRBV2 and J is TRBJ1-3, with 7 bases fitting TRBD1. Germline CDR1 reads SNHLY; CDR2 reads FYNNEI. The V segment lost 3 bases and the J segment 5 bases; nucleotides outside the gene matches: 10. This CDR3 comprises 16 residues. The CDR3 nucleotides are TGTGCCAGCAGTGACGGTGTCAGGGGGTCGAGAAACACCATATATTTT. Protein: CASSDGVRGSRNTIYF.

This sequence joins TRBV4-1 and TRBJ2-5; a weak D match, TRBD1 (6 bases). Germline CDR1 reads MGHRA; CDR2 reads YSYEKL. The CDR3 runs to 15 residues. The ends were cut back, 0 bases at V and 7 bases at J, with 15 bases in the middle. The CDR3, as DNA: TGCGCCAGCAGCCAAGATTTGACAGGATTTCTGACCCAGTACTTC. This encodes CASSQDLTGFLTQYF.

The chain carries TRBV5-4 and TRBJ2-5; D ambiguous. V gave up 1 base and J gave up 1 base, with 8 bases separating them. Looked up from germline, CDR1 is SGHNT and CDR2 is YYREEE (reference sequence). This CDR3 is 14 amino acids long. CDR3 coding DNA: TGTGCCAGCAGCTTGTTAGGGCTCCAAGAGACCCAGTACTTC. Translated, it gives CASSLLGLQETQYF.

The rearrangement links TRBV15 to TRBJ2-5; TRBD1 agrees at 9 bases. This CDR3 region has 17 residues. The ends lost 2 bases at V and 2 bases at J; junction bases unmatched: 9. CDR1 and CDR2 from the germline V gene are LNHNV and YYDKDF (reference sequence). The CDR3: CATSRPTGGILQETQYF. For the CDR3, the DNA is TGTGCCACCAGCAGACCGACAGGGGGGATCCTACAAGAGACCCAGTACTTC.

This clone was seen more than once but under ten times. The rearrangement links TRBV19 to TRBJ1-6; 7 bases are a match to TRBD1. The V and J ends lost 3 bases and 7 bases, in that order; junction bases with no gene match: 6. This CDR3 spans 15 amino acids. Germline V gene data show CDR1 as LNHDA and CDR2 as SQIVND (reference sequence). CDR3 in amino acids: CASSISGTENSPLHF. DNA of the CDR3: TGTGCCAGTAGTATCTCCGGGACAGAAAATTCACCCCTCCACTTT.

This sequence joins TRBV7-8 and TRBJ2-2; the D gene could be TRBD1 or TRBD2 (5 bases each). CDR3 length: 19 amino acids. Trimming stripped 2 bases from V and 2 bases from J, with 21 bases between. The germline V gene encodes CDR1 SGHVS and CDR2 FQNEAQ. This CDR3 is CASSLLGTERAQNTGELFF. CDR3 DNA: TGTGCCAGCAGCTTATTAGGGACGGAAAGAGCCCAAAACACCGGGGAGCTGTTTTTT.

This CDR3 is CASSRRGRGNTDTQYF. CDR3 sequence (DNA): TGTGCCAGCAGCCGTCGTGGTAGAGGAAACACAGATACGCAGTATTTT. The gene calls are TRBV7-2 and TRBJ2-3; D is unclear. V was cut by 5 bases and J by 2 bases, with 17 bases left in between. CDR1 SGHTA and CDR2 FQGNSA come from the germline V gene. The CDR3 consists of 16 residues.

As regards this clone: The sample holds other DNA sequences that translate to the same CDR3. The V call is TRBV30, the J call TRBJ2-5; D is possibly TRBD1 or TRBD2 (5 bases each). Trimming stripped 0 bases from V and 4 bases from J, with 9 bases between. The CDR3 totals 13 residues. Germline CDR1 is GTSNPN and CDR2 is SVGIG (reference sequence). This chain's CDR3 is CAWSVLGGETQYF. DNA of the CDR3: TGTGCCTGGAGTGTACTTGGGGGAGAGACCCAGTACTTC.

The CDR3 loop is CASSSGLPPGELFF. CDR3 DNA: TGTGCCAGCAGCTCGGGTCTTCCCCCCGGGGAGCTGTTTTTT. The chain recombines TRBV11-2 with TRBJ2-2; D gene ambiguous. Per germline, CDR1 SGHAT and CDR2 FQNNGV. Trimming took off 4 bases at V and 6 bases at J, with 12 bases between the two ends. This CDR3 spans 14 amino acids.

This chain connects TRBV28 to TRBJ1-3, with D perhaps TRBD1 (6 bases). The V gene's germline CDR1 is MDHEN and CDR2 SYDVKM. Between the trimmed V and J ends, which lost 7 bases and 2 bases, there was a span of 12 bases. This CDR3 has 14 amino acids. This CDR3 is CASTLGAAGNTIYF. As DNA, the CDR3 is TGTGCCAGCACCCTGGGGGCGGCTGGAAACACCATATATTTT.

This chain joins TRBV19 and TRBJ1-4; D not resolved. This CDR3 is 11 amino acids long. Germline V gene data show CDR1 as LNHDA and CDR2 as SQIVND (reference sequence). V lost 2 bases and J 7 bases, leaving 2 bases between the germline ends. The DNA for the CDR3 is TGTGCCAGTAGTATAAGTGAAAAACTGTTTTTT. Translating it yields CASSISEKLFF.